This entry features one T cell receptor (beta chain) sequence. The antigen remains unidentified. Via CD45RO/CCR7/CD25/CD127/CD95/CD27, cells of the CD4+ naive, central memory, regulatory and stem cell-like memory subsets were sorted. CDR3 length equals 14 residues. Germline CDR1 is SGHNT and CDR2 is YENEEA. Unmatched junction bases numbered 4, after V lost 5 bases and J lost 5 bases. All of the isolated RNA was reverse transcribed, so expressed TCRB transcripts were sequenced. Assay used: immunoSEQ multiplex PCR; TCRdb lists only in-frame clones, some missing. The sample has about 260,000 clones; around 21% are singletons. The entry originates in a study of beta chain features in type 1 diabetes. Study-level findings and limits: A moderate, significant TCRB CDR3 shortening appeared in type 1 diabetes across four CD4+ subsets. VDJ junctions sequenced from type 1 diabetes patients showed fewer insertions and more deletions. Compared to healthy donors, patients appeared to have naive, central memory and Treg TCRB repertoires that were more alike.

The chain is built from TRBV11-3 and TRBJ2-7; TRBD1 aligns across 12 bases. The receptor was derived from a woman aged 40 to 50 with type 1 diabetes. Source material: naive CD4+ T cells from blood. The CDR3 DNA sequence: TGTGCCAGCAGCCCGGGACAGGGGGCCCACGAGCAGTACTTC. As protein: CASSPGQGAHEQYF.